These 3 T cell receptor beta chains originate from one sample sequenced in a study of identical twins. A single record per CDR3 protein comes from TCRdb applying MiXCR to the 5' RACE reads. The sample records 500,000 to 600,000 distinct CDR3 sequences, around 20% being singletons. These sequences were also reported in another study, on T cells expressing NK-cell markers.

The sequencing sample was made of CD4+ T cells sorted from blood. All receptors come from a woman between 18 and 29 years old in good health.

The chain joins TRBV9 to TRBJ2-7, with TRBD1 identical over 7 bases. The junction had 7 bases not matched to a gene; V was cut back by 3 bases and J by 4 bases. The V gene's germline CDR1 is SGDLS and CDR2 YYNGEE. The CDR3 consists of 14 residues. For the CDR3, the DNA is TGTGCCAGCAGCGACCGGGACAGTTGGTACGAGCAGTACTTC. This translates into CASSDRDSWYEQYF.

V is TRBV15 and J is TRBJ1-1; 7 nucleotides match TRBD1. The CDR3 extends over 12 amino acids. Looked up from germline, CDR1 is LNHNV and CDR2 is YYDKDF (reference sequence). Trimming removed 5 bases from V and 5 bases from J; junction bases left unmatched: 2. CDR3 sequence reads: CATSDRDTEAFF. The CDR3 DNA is TGTGCCACCAGCGACAGGGATACTGAAGCTTTCTTT.

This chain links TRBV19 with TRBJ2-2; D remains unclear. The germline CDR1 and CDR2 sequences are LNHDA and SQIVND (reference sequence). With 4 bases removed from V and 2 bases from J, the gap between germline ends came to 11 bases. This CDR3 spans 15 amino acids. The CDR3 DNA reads TGTGCCAGTAGTACCTACCCCGGCAACACCGGGGAGCTGTTTTTT. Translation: CASSTYPGNTGELFF. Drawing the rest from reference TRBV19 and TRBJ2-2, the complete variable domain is DGGITQSPKYLFRKEGQNVTLSCEQNLNHDAMYWYRQDPGQGLRLIYYSQIVNDFQKGDIAEGYSVSREKKESFPLTVTSAQKNPTAFYLCASSTYPGNTGELFFGEGSRLTVL.